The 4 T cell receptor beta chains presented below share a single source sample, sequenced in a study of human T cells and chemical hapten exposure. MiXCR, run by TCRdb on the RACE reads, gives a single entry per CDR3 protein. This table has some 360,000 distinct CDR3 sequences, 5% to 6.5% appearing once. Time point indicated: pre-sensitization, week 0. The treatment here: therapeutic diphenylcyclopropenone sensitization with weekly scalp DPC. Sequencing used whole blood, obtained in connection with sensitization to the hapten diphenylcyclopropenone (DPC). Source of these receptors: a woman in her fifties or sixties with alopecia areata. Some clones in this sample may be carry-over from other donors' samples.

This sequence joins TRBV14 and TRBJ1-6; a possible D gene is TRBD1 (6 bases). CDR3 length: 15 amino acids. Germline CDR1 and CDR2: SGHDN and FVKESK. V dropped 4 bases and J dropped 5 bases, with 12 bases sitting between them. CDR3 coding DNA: TGTGCCAGCAGCCTTACGGACAGCCATAATTCACCCCTCCACTTT. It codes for CASSLTDSHNSPLHF.

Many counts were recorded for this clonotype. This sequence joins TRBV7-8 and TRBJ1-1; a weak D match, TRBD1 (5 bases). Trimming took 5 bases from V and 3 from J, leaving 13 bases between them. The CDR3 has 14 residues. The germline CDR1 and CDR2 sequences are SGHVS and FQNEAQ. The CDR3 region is CASSPWGLHTEAFF. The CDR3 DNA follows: TGTGCCAGCAGCCCGTGGGGGTTGCACACTGAAGCTTTCTTT.

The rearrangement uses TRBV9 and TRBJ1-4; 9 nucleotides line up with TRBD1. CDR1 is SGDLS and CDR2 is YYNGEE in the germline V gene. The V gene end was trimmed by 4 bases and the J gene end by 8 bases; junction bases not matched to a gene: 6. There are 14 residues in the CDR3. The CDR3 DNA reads TGTGCCAGCAGCATCGGGACAGGGAGAGAAAAACTGTTTTTT. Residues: CASSIGTGREKLFF.

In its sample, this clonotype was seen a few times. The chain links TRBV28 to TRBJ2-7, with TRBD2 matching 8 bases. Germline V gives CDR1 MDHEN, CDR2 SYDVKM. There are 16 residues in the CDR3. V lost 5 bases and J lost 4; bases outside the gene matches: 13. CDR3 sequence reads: CASSLPGGGRGYEQYF. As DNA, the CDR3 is TGTGCCAGCAGTCTACCCGGCGGGGGGAGAGGGTACGAGCAGTACTTC.